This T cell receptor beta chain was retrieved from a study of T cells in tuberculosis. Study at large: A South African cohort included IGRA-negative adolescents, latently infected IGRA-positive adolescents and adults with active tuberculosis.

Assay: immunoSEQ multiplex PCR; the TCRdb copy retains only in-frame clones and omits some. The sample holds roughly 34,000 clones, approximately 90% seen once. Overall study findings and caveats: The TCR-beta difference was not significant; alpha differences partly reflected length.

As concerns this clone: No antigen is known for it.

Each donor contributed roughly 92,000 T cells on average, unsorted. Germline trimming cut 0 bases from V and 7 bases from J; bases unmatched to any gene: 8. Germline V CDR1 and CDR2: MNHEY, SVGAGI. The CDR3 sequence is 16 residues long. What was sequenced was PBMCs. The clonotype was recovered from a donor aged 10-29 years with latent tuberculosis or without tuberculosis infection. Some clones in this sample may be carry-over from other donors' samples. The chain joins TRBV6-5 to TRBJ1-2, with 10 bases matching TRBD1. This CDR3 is CASSYSRTGGLSGYTF. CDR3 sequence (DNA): TGTGCCAGCAGTTACTCGCGGACAGGGGGGTTAAGTGGCTACACCTTC.